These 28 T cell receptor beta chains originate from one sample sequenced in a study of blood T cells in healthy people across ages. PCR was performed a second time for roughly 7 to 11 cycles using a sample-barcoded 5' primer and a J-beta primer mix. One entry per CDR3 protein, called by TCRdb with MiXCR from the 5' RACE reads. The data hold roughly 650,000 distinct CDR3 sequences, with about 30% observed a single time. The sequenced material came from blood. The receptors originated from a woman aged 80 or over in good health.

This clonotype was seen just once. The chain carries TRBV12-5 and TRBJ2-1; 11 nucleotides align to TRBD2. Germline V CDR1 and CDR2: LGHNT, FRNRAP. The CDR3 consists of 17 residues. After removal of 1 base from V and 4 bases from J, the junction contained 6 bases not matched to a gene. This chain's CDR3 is CASGLGTWTSGYNEQFF. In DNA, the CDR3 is TGTGCTAGTGGTTTGGGTACGTGGACTAGCGGGTACAATGAGCAGTTCTTC. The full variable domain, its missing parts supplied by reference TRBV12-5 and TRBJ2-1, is DARVTQTPRHKVTEMGQEVTMRCQPILGHNTVFWYRQTMMQGLELLAYFRNRAPLDDSGMPKDRFSAEMPDATLATLKIQPSEPRDSAVYFCASGLGTWTSGYNEQFFGPGTRLTVL.

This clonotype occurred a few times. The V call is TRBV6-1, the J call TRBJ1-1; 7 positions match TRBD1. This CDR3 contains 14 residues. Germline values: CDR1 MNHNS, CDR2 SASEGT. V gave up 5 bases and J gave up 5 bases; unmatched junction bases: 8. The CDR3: CASSLDRVMTEAFF. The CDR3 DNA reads TGTGCCAGCAGTTTAGACAGGGTCATGACTGAAGCTTTCTTT.

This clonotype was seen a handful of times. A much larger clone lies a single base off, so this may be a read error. As DNA, the CDR3 is TGCGCCGGCAGCCAAGACCGGGGACAGAGCTACTACGAGCAGTACTTC. This sequence encodes CAGSQDRGQSYYEQYF. V and J are TRBV4-1 and TRBJ2-7; 7 bases agree with TRBD1. The CDR3 sequence is 16 residues long. CDR1 is MGHRA, CDR2 YSYEKL, per germline.

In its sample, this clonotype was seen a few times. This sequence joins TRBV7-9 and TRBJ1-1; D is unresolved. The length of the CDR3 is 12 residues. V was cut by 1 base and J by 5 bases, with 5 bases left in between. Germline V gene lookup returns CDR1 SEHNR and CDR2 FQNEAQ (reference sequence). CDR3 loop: CASSLEATEAFF. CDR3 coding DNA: TGTGCCAGCAGCTTAGAAGCAACTGAAGCTTTCTTT.

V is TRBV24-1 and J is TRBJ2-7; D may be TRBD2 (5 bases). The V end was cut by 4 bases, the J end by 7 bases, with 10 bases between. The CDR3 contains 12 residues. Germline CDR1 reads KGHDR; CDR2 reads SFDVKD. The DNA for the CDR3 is TGTGCCACCAGTGAAGGCGGAGGTGAGCAGTACTTC. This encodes CATSEGGGEQYF.

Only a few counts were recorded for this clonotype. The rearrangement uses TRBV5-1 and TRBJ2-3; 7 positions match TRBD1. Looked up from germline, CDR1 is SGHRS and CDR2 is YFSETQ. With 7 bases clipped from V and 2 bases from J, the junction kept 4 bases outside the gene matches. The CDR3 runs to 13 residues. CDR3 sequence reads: CASGQGVTDTQYF. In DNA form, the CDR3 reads TGCGCCAGCGGGCAGGGGGTCACAGATACGCAGTATTTT. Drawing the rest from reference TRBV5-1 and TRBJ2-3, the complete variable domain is KAGVTQTPRYLIKTRGQQVTLSCSPISGHRSVSWYQQTPGQGLQFLFEYFSETQRNKGNFPGRFSGRQFSNSRSEMNVSTLELGDSALYLCASGQGVTDTQYFGPGTRLTVL.

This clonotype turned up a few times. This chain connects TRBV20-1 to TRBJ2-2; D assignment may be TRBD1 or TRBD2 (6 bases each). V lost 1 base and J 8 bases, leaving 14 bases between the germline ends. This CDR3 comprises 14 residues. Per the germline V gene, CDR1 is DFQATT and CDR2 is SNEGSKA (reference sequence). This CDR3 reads CSARVYGGVGELFF. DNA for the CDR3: TGCAGTGCTAGAGTTTACGGGGGCGTGGGGGAGCTGTTTTTT.

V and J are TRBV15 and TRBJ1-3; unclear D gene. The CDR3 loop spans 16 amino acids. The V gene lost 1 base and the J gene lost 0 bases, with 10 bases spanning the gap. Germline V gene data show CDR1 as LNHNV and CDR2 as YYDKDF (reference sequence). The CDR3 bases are TGTGCCACCAGCAGAGCAGGCGGAAACTCTGGAAACACCATATATTTT. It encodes CATSRAGGNSGNTIYF.

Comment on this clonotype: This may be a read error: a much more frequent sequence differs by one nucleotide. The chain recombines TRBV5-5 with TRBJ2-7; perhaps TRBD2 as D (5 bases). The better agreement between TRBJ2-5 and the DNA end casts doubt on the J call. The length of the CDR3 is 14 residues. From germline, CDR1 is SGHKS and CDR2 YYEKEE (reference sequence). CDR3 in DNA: TGTGCCAGCAGCTTGCAGGACTTCCAAGGGACCCAGTACTTC. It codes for CASSLQDFQGTQYF.

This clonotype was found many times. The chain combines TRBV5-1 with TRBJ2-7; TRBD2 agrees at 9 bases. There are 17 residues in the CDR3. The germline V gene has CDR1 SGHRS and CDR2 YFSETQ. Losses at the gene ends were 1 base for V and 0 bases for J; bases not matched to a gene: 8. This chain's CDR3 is CASSLIAGARASYEQYF. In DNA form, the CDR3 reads TGCGCCAGCAGCTTGATAGCGGGAGCGCGCGCCTCCTACGAGCAGTACTTC. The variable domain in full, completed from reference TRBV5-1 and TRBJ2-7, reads KAGVTQTPRYLIKTRGQQVTLSCSPISGHRSVSWYQQTPGQGLQFLFEYFSETQRNKGNFPGRFSGRQFSNSRSEMNVSTLELGDSALYLCASSLIAGARASYEQYFGPGTRLTVT.

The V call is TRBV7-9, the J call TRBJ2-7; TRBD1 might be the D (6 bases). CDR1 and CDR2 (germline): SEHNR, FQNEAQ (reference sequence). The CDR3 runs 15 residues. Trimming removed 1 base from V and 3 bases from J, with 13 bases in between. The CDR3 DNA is TGTGCCAGCAGCTTAGTGGCCCAGGGGAACTACGAGCAGTACTTC. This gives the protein CASSLVAQGNYEQYF. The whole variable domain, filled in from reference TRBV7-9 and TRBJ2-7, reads DTGVSQNPRHKITKRGQNVTFRCDPISEHNRLYWYRQTLGQGPEFLTYFQNEAQLEKSRLLSDRFSAERPKGSFSTLEIQRTEQGDSAMYLCASSLVAQGNYEQYFGPGTRLTVT.

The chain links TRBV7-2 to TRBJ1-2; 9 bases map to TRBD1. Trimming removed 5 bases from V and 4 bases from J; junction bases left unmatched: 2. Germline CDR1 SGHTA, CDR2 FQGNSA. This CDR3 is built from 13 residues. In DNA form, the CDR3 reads TGTACCAGCAGCCCGGGACAGGGCTATGGCTACACCTTC. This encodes CTSSPGQGYGYTF.

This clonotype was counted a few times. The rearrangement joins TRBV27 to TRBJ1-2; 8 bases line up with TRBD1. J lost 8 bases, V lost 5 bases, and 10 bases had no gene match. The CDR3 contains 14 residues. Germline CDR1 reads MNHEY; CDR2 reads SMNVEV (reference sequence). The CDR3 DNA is TGTGCCAGCAGTCTCTCAGGGGGCGTTGACGGCTACACCTTC. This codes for CASSLSGGVDGYTF.

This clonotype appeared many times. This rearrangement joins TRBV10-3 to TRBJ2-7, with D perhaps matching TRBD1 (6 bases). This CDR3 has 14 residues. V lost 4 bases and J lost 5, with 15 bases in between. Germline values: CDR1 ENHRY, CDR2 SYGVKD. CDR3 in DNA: TGTGCCATCAGTGTGGGACACCCTTTGAACGAGCAGTACTTC. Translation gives CAISVGHPLNEQYF.

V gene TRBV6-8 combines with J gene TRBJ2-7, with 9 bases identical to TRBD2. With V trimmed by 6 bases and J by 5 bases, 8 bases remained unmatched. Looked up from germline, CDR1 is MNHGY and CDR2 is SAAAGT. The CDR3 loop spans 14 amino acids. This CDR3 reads CASRTAGGCDEQYF. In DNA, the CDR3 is TGTGCCAGCAGGACGGCGGGAGGGTGCGACGAGCAGTACTTC.

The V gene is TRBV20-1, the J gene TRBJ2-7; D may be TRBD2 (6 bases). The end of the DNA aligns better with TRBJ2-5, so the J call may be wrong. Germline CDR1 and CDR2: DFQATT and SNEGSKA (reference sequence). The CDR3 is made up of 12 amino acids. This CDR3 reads CSARSEGETQYF. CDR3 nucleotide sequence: TGCAGTGCTAGGTCGGAGGGGGAGACCCAGTACTTC.

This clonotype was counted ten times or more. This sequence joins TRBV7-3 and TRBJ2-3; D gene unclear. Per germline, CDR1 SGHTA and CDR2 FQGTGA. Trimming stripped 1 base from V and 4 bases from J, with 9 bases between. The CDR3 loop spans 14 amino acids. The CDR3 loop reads CASSLNGFADTQYF. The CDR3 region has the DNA TGTGCCAGCAGCTTAAACGGGTTCGCAGATACGCAGTATTTT.

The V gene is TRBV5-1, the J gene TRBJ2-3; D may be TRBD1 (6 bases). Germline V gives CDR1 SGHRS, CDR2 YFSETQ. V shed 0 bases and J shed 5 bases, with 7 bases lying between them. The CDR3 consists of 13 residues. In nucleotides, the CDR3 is TGCGCCAGCAGCTTGGGGGGGCAAGATACGCAGTATTTT. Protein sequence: CASSLGGQDTQYF.

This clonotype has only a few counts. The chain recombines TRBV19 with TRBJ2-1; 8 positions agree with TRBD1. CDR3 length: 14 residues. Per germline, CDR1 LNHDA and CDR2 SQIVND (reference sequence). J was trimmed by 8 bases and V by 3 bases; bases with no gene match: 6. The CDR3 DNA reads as TGTGCCAGTAGTATTACACAGGGGGGCTATGAGCAGTTCTTC. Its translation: CASSITQGGYEQFF.

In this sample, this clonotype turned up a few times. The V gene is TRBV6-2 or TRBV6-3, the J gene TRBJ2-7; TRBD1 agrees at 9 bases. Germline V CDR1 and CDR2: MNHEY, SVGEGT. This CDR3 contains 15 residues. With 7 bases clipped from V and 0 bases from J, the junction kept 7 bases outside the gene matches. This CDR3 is CASTLPGQGSYEQYF. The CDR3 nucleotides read TGTGCCAGCACCCTCCCGGGACAGGGCTCCTACGAGCAGTACTTC.

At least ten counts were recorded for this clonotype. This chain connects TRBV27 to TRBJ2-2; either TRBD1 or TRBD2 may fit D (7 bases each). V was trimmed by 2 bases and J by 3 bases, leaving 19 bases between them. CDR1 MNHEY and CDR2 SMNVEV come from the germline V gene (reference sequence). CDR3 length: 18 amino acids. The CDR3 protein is CASSLRGARQGDTGELFF. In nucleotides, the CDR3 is TGTGCCAGCAGTTTACGGGGGGCTCGCCAGGGGGACACCGGGGAGCTGTTTTTT.

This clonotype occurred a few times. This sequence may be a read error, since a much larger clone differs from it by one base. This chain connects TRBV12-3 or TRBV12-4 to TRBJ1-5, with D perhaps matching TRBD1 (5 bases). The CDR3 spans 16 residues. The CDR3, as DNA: TGTGCCAGCAGTTACGACAGACTAATAAAGAATCAGCCCCGGCATTTT. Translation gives CASSYDRLIKNQPRHF.

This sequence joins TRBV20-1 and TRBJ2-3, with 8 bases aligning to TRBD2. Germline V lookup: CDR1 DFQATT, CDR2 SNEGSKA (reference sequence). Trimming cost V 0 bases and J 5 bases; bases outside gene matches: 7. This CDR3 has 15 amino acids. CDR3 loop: CSARDLSGGGDTQYF. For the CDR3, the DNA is TGCAGTGCTAGAGATCTAAGCGGGGGTGGAGATACGCAGTATTTT.

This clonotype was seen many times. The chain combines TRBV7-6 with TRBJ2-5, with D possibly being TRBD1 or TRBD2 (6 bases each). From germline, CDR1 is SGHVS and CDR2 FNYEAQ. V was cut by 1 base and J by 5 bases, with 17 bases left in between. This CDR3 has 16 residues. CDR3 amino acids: CASSLGSPGAGETQYF. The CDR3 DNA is TGTGCCAGCAGCTTAGGGTCCCCGGGGGCAGGGGAGACCCAGTACTTC.

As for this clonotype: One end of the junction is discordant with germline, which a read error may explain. DNA for the CDR3: TGTGTCAGCAGTTCTAGAGCGAGCACAGATACGCAGTATTTT. Protein sequence: CVSSSRASTDTQYF. The chain is built from TRBV12-3 or TRBV12-4 and TRBJ2-3; D call uncertain. CDR3 length: 14 amino acids.

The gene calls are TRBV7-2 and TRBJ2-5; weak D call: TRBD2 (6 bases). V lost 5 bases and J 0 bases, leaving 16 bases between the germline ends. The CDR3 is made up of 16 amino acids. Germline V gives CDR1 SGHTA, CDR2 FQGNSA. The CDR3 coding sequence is TGTGCCAGCAGCGGCCGGGACTGGCAAGACCAAGAGACCCAGTACTTC. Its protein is CASSGRDWQDQETQYF.

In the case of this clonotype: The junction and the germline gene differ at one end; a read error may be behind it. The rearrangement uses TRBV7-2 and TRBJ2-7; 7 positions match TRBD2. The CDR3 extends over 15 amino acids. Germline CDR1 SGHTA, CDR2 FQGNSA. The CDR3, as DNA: TGTGCCAGTAGCTTCGGGGGAGGGTCCCCCTACGAGCAGTACTTC. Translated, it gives CASSFGGGSPYEQYF.

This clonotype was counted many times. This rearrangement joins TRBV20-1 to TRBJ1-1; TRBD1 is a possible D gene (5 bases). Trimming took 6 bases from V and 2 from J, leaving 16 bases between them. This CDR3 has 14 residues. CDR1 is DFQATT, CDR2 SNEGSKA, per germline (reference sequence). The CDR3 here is CSAPLWGSNTEAFF. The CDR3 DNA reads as TGCAGTGCCCCCTTGTGGGGCAGTAACACTGAAGCTTTCTTT.